Below, 3 T cell receptor beta chains from the same sample are listed, as sequenced in a study of blood T cells in healthy people across ages. Then a second PCR, running about 6 to 11 cycles, was carried out with a sample-barcoded 5' primer and a J-beta primer mix. TCRdb redid the calling of the 5' RACE reads with MiXCR, one entry per CDR3 protein. The profile shows around 1.7 million distinct CDR3 sequences, roughly 27% of them singletons. The sequencing sample was made of blood. These receptors were taken from a woman in her twenties or thirties in good health.

The J gene is TRBJ2-3, the V gene TRBV13, with D maybe TRBD1 (5 bases). The CDR3 length is 17 residues. V was pared by 0 bases and J by 6 bases, with 19 bases between. Germline V gene data show CDR1 as PRHDT and CDR2 as FYEKMQ (reference sequence). The CDR3 nucleotides are TGTGCCAGCAGCTTAGGCGCAATGGGGCGCCACGGGGATACGCAGTATTTT. It yields the protein CASSLGAMGRHGDTQYF.

V is TRBV6-1 and J is TRBJ2-3; 7 positions match TRBD2. The J segment lost 0 bases and the V segment lost 7 bases, leaving 19 bases of the junction unmatched. This CDR3 region has 19 residues. The germline CDR1 and CDR2 sequences are MNHNS and SASEGT. The CDR3: CASTARPASGSTSTDTQYF. CDR3 sequence (DNA): TGTGCCAGCACCGCACGGCCGGCTAGCGGATCGACTAGCACAGATACGCAGTATTTT.

Comment on this clonotype: Germline and junction disagree at one end, which may indicate a read error. The genes are TRBV25-1 and TRBJ2-7; a weak D match, TRBD1 (5 bases). Per germline, CDR1 MGHDK and CDR2 SYGVNS. The CDR3 has 14 residues. The CDR3 loop reads CAGSETTGRNEQYF. The CDR3 DNA sequence: TGTGCCGGCAGTGAAACAACAGGCCGAAACGAGCAGTACTTC.